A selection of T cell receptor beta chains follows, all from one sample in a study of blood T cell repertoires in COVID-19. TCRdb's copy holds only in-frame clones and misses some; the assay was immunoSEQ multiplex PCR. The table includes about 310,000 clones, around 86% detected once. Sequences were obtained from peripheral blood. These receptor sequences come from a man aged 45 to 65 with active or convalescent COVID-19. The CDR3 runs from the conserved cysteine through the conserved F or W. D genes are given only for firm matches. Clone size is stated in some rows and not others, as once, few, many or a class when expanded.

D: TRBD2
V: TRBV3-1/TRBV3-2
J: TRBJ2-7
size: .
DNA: TGTGCCAGCAGCCCGAGGACTAGCGGGGGATCCTACGAGCAGTACTTC
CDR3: CASSPRTSGGSYEQYF

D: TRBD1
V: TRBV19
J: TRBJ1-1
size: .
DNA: TGTGCCAGTAGTATAGCGAGGGGGCCGGCCACTGAAGCTTTCTTT
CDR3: CASSIARGPATEAFF

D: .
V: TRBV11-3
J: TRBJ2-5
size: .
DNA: TGTGCCAGCAGCTTAGATACAGGCCCCCAAGAGACCCAGTACTTC
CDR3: CASSLDTGPQETQYF

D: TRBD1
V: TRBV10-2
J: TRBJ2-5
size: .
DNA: TGCGCCAGCAGTGAACGGGACAGGGGGAAAGAGACCCAGTACTTC
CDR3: CASSERDRGKETQYF

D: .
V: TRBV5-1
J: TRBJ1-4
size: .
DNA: TGCGCCAGCAGCGCGAGGGCCGATAATGAAAAACTGTTTTTT
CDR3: CASSARADNEKLFF

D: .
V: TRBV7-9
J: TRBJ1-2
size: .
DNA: TGTGCCAGCAGCTTAAAACTCCGGGACATTAACTATGGCTACACCTTC
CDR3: CASSLKLRDINYGYTF

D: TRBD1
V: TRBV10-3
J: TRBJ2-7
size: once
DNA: TGTGCCGCCACGGGACAGGGACGGGACGAGCAGTACTTC
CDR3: CAATGQGRDEQYF

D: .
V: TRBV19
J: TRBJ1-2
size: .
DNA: TGTGCCAGTACCCCAGCGGGCGACTATGGCTACACCTTC
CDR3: CASTPAGDYGYTF

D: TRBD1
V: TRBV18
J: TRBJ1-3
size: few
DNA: TGTGCCAGCTCATTATCTACAGGGGGCGGAAGAAACACCATATATTTT
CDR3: CASSLSTGGGRNTIYF

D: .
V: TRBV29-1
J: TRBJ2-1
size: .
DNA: TGCAGCGTCCTTGTGTCCTACAATGAGCAGTTCTTC
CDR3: CSVLVSYNEQFF

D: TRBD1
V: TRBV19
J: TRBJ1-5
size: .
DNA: TGTGCCAGTAGTCCCGGGACAGGGATCGGGAATCAGCCCCAGCATTTT
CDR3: CASSPGTGIGNQPQHF

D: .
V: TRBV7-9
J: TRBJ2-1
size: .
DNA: TGTGCCAGCAGCTTAGAGGGGGGGAATGAGCAGTTCTTC
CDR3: CASSLEGGNEQFF

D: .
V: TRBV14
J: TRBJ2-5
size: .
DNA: TGTGCCAGCAGTGGGCACTCAGGGACCCAGTACTTC
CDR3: CASSGHSGTQYF

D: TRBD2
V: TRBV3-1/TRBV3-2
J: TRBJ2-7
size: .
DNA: TGTGCCAGCAGCCAAGATGGGGTAGCGGGGGCGGCAGGATACGAGCAGTACTTC
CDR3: CASSQDGVAGAAGYEQYF

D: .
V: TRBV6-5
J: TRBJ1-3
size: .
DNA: TGTGCCAGCAGTTACTACTCGGTGAAGTCTGGAAACACCATATATTTT
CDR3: CASSYYSVKSGNTIYF

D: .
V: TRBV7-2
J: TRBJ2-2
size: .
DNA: TGTGCCAGCAGCCGAGCAGGGGAGCTGTTTTTT
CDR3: CASSRAGELFF

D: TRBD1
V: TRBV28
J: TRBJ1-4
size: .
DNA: TGTGCCAGCAGTCTAAACAGGGGCGAGAATGAAAAACTGTTTTTT
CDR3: CASSLNRGENEKLFF

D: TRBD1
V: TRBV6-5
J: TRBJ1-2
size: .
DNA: TGTGCCAGCAGTTCTCGGACAGGGGCCCCTTCCTATGGCTACACCTTC
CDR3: CASSSRTGAPSYGYTF